A single sample is the source of the 6 T cell receptor beta chains below, sequenced in a study of tumor and adjacent non-tumor tissue in lung cancer. The library came from three nested PCR rounds adapted from ARM-PCR protocols. TCRdb re-called the multiplex PCR reads through MiXCR, storing one row per CDR3 protein. The profile covers 120,000 to 150,000 distinct CDR3 sequences, with roughly 66% appearing a single time and roughly 18% taken by the ten largest. This sample's RNA came from whole unsorted tissue. What was sequenced was lung tumor tissue. The receptors stem from a man aged 60-69 years with small cell lung cancer.

As to this clonotype: A much more abundant neighbour one base away suggests this may be a read error. The rearrangement links TRBV29-1 to TRBJ1-5; 10 bases match TRBD1. Judging by the DNA end, TRBJ2-3 fits better; the J call may be wrong. CDR1 and CDR2 (germline): SQVTM, ANQGSEA. CDR3 size: 14 residues. This chain's CDR3 is CSVGDRGKNQPQYF. DNA of the CDR3: TGCAGCGTGGGGGACAGGGGAAAAAATCAGCCCCAGTATTTT.

A remark on this clonotype: One base away lies a much larger clone, so this may be a sequencing read error. The chain links TRBV20-1 to TRBJ2-3; 12 nucleotides match TRBD2. V lost 5 bases and J lost 2; bases outside the gene matches: 2. Germline V lookup: CDR1 DFQATT, CDR2 SNEGSKA (reference sequence). CDR3 size: 14 residues. In DNA, the CDR3 is TGCAGTGCTGGACTAGCGGGGATCACAGATACGCAGTATTTT. This encodes CSAGLAGITDTQYF.

V and J are TRBV20-1 and TRBJ2-5, with 8 bases matching TRBD2. The CDR3 totals 12 residues. Trimming removed 7 bases from V and 5 bases from J; junction bases left unmatched: 6. Germline V gene lookup returns CDR1 DFQATT and CDR2 SNEGSKA (reference sequence). The CDR3 DNA follows: TGCAGTGGGCGGGGGGCGGGGGAGACCCAGTACTTC. This translates into CSGRGAGETQYF.

A remark on this clonotype: The conserved closing phenylalanine or tryptophan is absent in this CDR3, likely reflecting a read error. The chain carries TRBV11-3 and TRBJ2-1, with 8 bases identical to TRBD1. Germline CDR1 is SGHNT and CDR2 is YENEEA. There are 16 residues in the CDR3. The CDR3 nucleotides read TGTTCCAGCAGCTTAGCTGGACAGGGACTCTACATTGAGCAGTTCCTC. This sequence encodes CSSSLAGQGLYIEQFL.

This clonotype occurred once. The junction departs from the called germline gene at one end, perhaps through a read error. The rearrangement uses TRBV20-1 and TRBJ1-6; possible D gene TRBD1, 5 bases. This CDR3 contains 14 residues. Looked up from germline, CDR1 is DFQATT and CDR2 is SNEGSKA (reference sequence). In DNA, the CDR3 is TGCAGTGCTAGAGCCCCCGGGGGAGGGTCACCCCTCCAGTTT. Residues: CSARAPGGGSPLQF.

About this clonotype: Germline and junction disagree at one end, which may indicate a read error. The V and J genes are TRBV11-2 and TRBJ1-1; possible D gene TRBD1, 5 bases. Looked up from germline, CDR1 is SGHAT and CDR2 is FQNNGV. The length of the CDR3 is 15 residues. The CDR3 here is CASSLVAGARERAFF. The CDR3 nucleotides are TGTGCTAGCAGCTTAGTCGCCGGGGCACGGGAACGGGCTTTCTTT.